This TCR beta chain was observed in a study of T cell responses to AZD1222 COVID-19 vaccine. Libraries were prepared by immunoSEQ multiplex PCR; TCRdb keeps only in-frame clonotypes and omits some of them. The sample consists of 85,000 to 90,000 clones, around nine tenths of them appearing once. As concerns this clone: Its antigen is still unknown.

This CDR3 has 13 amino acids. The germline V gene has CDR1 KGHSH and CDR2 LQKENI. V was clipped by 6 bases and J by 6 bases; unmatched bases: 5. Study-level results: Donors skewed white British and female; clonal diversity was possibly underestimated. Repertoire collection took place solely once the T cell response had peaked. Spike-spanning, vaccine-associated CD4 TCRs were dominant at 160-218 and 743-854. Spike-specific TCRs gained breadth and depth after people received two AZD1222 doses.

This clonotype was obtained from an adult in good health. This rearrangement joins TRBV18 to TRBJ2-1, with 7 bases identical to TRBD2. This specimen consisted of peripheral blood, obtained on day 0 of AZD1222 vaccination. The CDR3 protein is CASSGGTRNEQFF. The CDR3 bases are TGTGCCAGCTCCGGGGGGACTCGCAATGAGCAGTTCTTC.